This TCR beta chain originates from a study of response to subunit inactivated influenza vaccine. Notes on the study in general: New T cells are recruited in small numbers by each seasonal influenza vaccination, according to the authors' suggestion.

TCRdb re-called the RT-PCR reads through MiXCR, storing one row per CDR3 protein. This sample has fewer than 600,000 distinct CDR3 sequences, with roughly 7.6% found just once. The germline V gene has CDR1 SGDLS and CDR2 YYNGEE. The V end was cut by 0 bases, the J end by 8 bases, with 12 bases between. The CDR3 runs 14 residues. Worth noting for this clonotype: Its specificity is not known.

This TCR derives from a man aged 45 to 70 who received an inactivated influenza vaccine. The sample here was PBMCs from blood, taken around 25 months after vaccination. The V call is TRBV9, the J call TRBJ2-1; no firm D call. CDR3 DNA sequence: TGTGCCAGCAGCGTAGGGTCGGGTTCCTATGAGCAGTTCTTC. Its protein product is CASSVGSGSYEQFF.